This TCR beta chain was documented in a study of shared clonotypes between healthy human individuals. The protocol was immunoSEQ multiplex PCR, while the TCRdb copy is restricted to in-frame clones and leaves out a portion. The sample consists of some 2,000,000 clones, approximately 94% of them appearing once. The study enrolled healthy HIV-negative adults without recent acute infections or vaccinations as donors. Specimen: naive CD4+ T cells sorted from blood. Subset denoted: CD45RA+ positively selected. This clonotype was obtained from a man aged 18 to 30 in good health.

The DNA for the CDR3 is TGTGCCATCAGTGAAGGGCAAGCCAGCAATAGCAATCAGCCCCAGCATTTT. It codes for CAISEGQASNSNQPQHF. The chain carries TRBV10-3 and TRBJ1-5; D remains ambiguous. Germline V CDR1 and CDR2: ENHRY, SYGVKD. This CDR3 has 17 residues. V lost 3 bases, J lost 0 bases, and 15 bases lay in between.